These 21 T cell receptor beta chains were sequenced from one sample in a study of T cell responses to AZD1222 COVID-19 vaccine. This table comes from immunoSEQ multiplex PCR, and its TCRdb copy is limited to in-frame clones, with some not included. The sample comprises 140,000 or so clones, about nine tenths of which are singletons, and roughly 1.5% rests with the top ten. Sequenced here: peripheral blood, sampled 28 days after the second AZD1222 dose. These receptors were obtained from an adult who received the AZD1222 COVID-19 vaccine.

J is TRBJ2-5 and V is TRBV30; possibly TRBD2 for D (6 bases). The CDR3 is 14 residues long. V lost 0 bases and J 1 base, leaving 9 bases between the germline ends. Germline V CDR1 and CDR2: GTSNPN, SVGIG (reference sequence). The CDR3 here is CAWSVGGPQETQYF. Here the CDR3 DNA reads TGTGCCTGGAGTGTGGGGGGACCCCAAGAGACCCAGTACTTC.

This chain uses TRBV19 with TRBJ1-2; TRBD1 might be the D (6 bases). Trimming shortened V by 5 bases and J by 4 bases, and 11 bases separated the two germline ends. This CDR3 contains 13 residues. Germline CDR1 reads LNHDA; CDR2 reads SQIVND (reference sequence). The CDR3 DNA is TGTGCCAGTAGTCTGGGGGCAGGCTATGGCTACACCTTC. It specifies CASSLGAGYGYTF.

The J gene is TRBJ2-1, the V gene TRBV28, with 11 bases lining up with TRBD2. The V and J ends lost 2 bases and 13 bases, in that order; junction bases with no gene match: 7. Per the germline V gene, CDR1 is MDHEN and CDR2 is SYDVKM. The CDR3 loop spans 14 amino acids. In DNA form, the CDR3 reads TGTGCCAGCAGTTTAACTAACCGACTAGCGGGACAGTTCTTC. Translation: CASSLTNRLAGQFF.

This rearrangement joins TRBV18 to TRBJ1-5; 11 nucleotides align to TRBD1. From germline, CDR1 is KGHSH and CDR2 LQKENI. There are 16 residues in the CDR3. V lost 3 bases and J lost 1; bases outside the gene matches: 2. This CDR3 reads CASSPGQGASNQPQHF. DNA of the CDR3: TGTGCCAGCTCACCCGGACAGGGGGCGAGCAATCAGCCCCAGCATTTT.

CDR3 in amino acids: CASSLQGAGSPLHF. CDR3 in DNA: TGTGCCAGCAGTTTGCAGGGGGCGGGTTCACCCCTCCACTTT. The genes are TRBV27 and TRBJ1-6, with 8 bases that match TRBD1. This CDR3 is 14 amino acids long. The trim removed 3 bases at V and 9 bases at J, leaving 4 bases unmatched. Germline V gives CDR1 MNHEY, CDR2 SMNVEV (reference sequence).

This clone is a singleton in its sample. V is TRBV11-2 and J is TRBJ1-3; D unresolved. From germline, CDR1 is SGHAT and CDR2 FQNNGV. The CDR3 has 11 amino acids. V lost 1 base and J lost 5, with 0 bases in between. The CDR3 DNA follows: TGTGCCAGCAGCTTAGGAAACACCATATATTTT. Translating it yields CASSLGNTIYF. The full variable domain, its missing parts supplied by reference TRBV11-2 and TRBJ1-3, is EAGVAQSPRYKIIEKRQSVAFWCNPISGHATLYWYQQILGQGPKLLIQFQNNGVVDDSQLPKDRFSAERLKGVDSTLKIQPAKLEDSAVYLCASSLGNTIYFGEGSWLTVV.

The CDR3 DNA sequence: TGTGCCAGCGCGACCGGGACAGGGGGCGCAGATACGCAGTATTTT. Residues: CASATGTGGADTQYF. The rearrangement joins TRBV28 to TRBJ2-3, with 12 bases aligning to TRBD1. Germline V lookup: CDR1 MDHEN, CDR2 SYDVKM. V dropped 8 bases and J dropped 4; count of bases not matched to a gene: 7. This CDR3 comprises 15 residues.

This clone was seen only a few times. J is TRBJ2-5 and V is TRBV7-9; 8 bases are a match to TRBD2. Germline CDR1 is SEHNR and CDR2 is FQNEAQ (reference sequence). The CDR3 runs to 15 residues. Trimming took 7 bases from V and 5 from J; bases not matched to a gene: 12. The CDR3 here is CASTRGAASAETQYF. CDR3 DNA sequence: TGTGCCAGCACGCGGGGGGCGGCTAGCGCCGAGACCCAGTACTTC. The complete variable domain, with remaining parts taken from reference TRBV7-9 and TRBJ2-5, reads DTGVSQNPRHKITKRGQNVTFRCDPISEHNRLYWYRQTLGQGPEFLTYFQNEAQLEKSRLLSDRFSAERPKGSFSTLEIQRTEQGDSAMYLCASTRGAASAETQYFGPGTRLLVL.

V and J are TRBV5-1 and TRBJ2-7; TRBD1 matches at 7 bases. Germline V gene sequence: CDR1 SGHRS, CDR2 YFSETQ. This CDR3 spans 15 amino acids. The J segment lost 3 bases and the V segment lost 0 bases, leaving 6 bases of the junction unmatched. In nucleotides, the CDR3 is TGCGCCAGCAGCTTGGACGCAGGGGGAAGCTACGAGCAGTACTTC. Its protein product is CASSLDAGGSYEQYF.

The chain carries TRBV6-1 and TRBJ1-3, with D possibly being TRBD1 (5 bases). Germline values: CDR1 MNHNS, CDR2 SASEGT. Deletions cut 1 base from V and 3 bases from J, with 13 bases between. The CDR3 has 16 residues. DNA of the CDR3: TGTGCCAGCAGTGAAGGAGGCAGGGTCCTTGGAAACACCATATATTTT. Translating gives CASSEGGRVLGNTIYF.

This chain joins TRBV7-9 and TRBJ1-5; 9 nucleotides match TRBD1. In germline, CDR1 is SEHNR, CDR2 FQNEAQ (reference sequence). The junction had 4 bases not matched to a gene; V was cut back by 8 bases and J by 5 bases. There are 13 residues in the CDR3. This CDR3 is CASANRGHQPQHF. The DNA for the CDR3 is TGTGCCAGCGCAAACAGGGGGCATCAGCCCCAGCATTTT.

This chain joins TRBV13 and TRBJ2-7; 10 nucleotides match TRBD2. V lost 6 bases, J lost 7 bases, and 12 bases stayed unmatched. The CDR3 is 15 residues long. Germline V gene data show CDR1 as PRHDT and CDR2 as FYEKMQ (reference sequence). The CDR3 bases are TGTGCCAGCAGTCGAGCGGGAGGGCGGGGATGGGAGCAGTACTTC. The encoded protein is CASSRAGGRGWEQYF.

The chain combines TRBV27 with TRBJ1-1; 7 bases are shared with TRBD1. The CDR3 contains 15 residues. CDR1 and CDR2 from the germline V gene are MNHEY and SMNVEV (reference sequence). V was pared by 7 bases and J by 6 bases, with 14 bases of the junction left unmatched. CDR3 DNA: TGTGCCAGCACCTCATCCACAGGGGCGGTAGCTGAAGCTTTCTTT. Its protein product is CASTSSTGAVAEAFF.

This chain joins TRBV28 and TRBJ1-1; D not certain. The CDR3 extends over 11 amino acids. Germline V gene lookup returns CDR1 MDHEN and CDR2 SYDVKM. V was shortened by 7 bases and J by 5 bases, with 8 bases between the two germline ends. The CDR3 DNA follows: TGTGCCAGCACGACCCGTACTGAAGCTTTCTTT. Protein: CASTTRTEAFF.

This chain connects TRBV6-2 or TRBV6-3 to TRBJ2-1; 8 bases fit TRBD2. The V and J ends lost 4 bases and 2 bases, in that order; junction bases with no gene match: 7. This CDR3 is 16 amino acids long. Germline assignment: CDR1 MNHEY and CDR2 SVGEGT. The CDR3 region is CASSSSAGEAYNEQFF. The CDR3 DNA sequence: TGTGCCAGCAGTTCCTCAGCGGGAGAGGCCTACAATGAGCAGTTCTTC.

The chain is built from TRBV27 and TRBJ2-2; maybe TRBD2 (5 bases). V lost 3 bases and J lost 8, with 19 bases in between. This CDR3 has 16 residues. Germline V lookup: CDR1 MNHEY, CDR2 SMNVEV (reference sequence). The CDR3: CASSLGAQRPPGELFF. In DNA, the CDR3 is TGTGCCAGCAGTTTGGGAGCCCAGAGACCCCCGGGGGAGCTGTTTTTT.

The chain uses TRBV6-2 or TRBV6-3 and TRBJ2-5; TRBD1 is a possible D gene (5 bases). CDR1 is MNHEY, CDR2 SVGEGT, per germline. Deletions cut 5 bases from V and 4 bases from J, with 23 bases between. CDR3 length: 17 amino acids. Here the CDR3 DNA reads TGTGCCAGCAGTCAAGTGGGGCTTGGCAGGGTCGGAGAGACCCAGTACTTC. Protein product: CASSQVGLGRVGETQYF.

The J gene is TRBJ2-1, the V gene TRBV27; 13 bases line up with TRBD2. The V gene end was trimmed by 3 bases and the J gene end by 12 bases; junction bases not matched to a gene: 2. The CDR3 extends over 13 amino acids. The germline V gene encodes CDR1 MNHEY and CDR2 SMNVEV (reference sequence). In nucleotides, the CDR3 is TGTGCCAGCAGTTTCGGACTAGCGGGAGTGCAGTTCTTC. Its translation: CASSFGLAGVQFF.

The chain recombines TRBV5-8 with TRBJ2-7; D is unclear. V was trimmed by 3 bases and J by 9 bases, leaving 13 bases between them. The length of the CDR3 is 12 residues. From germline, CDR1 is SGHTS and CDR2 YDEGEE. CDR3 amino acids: CASSSPPSRQYF. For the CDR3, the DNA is TGTGCCAGCAGCTCCCCCCCCTCGAGGCAGTACTTC.

CDR3 loop: CAAGTTDSPLHF. CDR3 in DNA: TGCGCCGCCGGGACTACGGATTCACCCCTCCACTTT. The chain joins TRBV10-2 to TRBJ1-6; D is possibly TRBD1 (5 bases). The germline V gene encodes CDR1 WSHSY and CDR2 SAAADI. This CDR3 has 12 amino acids. With 11 bases removed from V and 8 bases from J, the gap between germline ends came to 13 bases.

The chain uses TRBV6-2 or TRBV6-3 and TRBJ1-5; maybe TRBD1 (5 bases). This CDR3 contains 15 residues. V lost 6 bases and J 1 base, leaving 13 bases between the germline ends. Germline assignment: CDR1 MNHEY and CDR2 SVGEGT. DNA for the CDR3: TGTGCCAGCAGCTCGGACAAGGGCAGCAATCAGCCCCAGCATTTT. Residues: CASSSDKGSNQPQHF.